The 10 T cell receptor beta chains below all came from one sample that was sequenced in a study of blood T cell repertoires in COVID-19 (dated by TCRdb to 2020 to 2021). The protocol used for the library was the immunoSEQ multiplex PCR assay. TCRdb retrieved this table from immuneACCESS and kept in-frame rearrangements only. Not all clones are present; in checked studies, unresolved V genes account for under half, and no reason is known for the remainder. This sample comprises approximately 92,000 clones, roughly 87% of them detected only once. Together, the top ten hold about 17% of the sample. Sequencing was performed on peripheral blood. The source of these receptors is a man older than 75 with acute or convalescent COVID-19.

DNA of the CDR3: TGTGCCACGAGGGAGGGTGGGGTCTACGAGCAGTACTTC. Its protein is CATREGGVYEQYF. The rearrangement joins TRBV15 to TRBJ2-7, with 7 bases matching TRBD2. Trimming cost V 9 bases and J 3 bases; bases outside gene matches: 8. The CDR3 has 13 residues. CDR1 is LNHNV and CDR2 is YYDKDF in the germline V gene (reference sequence).

CDR3 protein: CASTPRTGENTGELFF. CDR3 DNA: TGTGCCAGCACCCCCCGGACAGGGGAGAACACCGGGGAGCTGTTTTTT. This chain links TRBV7-2 with TRBJ2-2; 9 nucleotides match TRBD1. Trimming removed 7 bases from V and 1 base from J; junction bases left unmatched: 7. Germline lookup yields CDR1 SGHTA and CDR2 FQGNSA. The CDR3 length is 16 residues.

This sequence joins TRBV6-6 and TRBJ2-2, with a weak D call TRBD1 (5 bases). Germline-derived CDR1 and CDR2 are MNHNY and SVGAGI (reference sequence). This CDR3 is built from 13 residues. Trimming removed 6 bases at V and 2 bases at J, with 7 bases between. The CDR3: CASSGHNTGELFF. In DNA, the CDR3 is TGTGCCAGCAGCGGACATAACACCGGGGAGCTGTTTTTT.

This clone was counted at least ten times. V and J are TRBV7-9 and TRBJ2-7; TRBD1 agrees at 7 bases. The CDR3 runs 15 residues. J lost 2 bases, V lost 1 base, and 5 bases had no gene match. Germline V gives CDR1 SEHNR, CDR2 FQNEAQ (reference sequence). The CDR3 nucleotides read TGTGCCAGCAGCTTAGGTGACAGGGTCGCCTACGAGCAGTACTTC. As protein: CASSLGDRVAYEQYF. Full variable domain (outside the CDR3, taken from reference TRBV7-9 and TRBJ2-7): DTGVSQNPRHKITKRGQNVTFRCDPISEHNRLYWYRQTLGQGPEFLTYFQNEAQLEKSRLLSDRFSAERPKGSFSTLEIQRTEQGDSAMYLCASSLGDRVAYEQYFGPGTRLTVT.

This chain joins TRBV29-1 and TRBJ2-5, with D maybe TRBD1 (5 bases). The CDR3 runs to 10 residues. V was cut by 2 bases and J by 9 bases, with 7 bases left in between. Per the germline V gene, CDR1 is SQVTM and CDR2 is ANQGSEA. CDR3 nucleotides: TGCAGCGTTGAATTAGGGGCCCAGTACTTC. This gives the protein CSVELGAQYF.

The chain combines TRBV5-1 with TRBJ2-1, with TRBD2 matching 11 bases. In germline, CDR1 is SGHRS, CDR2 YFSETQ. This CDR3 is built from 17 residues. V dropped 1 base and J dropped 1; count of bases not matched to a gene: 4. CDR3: CASSLFASGRSYNEQFF. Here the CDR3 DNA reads TGCGCCAGCAGCTTGTTCGCTAGCGGGAGGTCCTACAATGAGCAGTTCTTC.

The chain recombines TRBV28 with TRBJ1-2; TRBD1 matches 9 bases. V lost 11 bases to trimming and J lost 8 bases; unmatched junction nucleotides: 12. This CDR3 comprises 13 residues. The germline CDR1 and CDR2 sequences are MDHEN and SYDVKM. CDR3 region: CALTGTGLRGYTF. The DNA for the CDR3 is TGTGCCTTAACCGGGACAGGGCTTAGGGGCTACACCTTC.

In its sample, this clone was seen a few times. In DNA form, the CDR3 reads TGTGCCACCAGTGAGGGACTAGCGGGACTCTACAATGAGCAGTTCTTC. It specifies CATSEGLAGLYNEQFF. The chain links TRBV24-1 to TRBJ2-1, with 13 bases lining up with TRBD2. This CDR3 is 16 amino acids long. Germline V gene lookup returns CDR1 KGHDR and CDR2 SFDVKD. Unmatched junction bases numbered 2, after V lost 4 bases and J lost 3 bases.

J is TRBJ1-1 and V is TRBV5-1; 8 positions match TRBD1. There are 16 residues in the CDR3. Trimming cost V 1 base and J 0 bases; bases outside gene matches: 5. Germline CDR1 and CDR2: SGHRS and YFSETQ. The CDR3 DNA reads TGCGCCAGCAGCTTGCAGGGGACAGGATTGAACACTGAAGCTTTCTTT. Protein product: CASSLQGTGLNTEAFF.

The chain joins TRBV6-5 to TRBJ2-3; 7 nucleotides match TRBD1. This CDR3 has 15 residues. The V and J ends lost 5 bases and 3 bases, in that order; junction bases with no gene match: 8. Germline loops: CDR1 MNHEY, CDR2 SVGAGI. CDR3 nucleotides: TGTGCCAGCAGTCGGCCGGGACAGATGACAGATACGCAGTATTTT. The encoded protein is CASSRPGQMTDTQYF.